These 20 T cell receptor beta chains originate from one sample sequenced in a study of post-analysis software for immune sequencing data. Study outcomes and limitations: In patients, about 5 TRBV segments were more frequent than in controls, with TRBV5-6, TRBV5-1 and TRBV20-1 among them.

Presence of unique molecular identifiers characterized the TCR beta cDNA libraries. One entry per CDR3 protein results from TCRdb running MiXCR on the PCR reads. The sample has roughly 870,000 distinct CDR3 sequences, roughly half seen once; the top ten hold about 4.5%. What these receptors recognize is not known. Sequencing was done on a sample of blood. These receptors originate from a girl between 5 and 17 years old with multiple sclerosis.

This clonotype was observed a single time. This chain's CDR3 is CSAPLAGRHTEAFF. The DNA of the CDR3 is TGCAGTGCTCCTTTAGCGGGGCGGCACACTGAAGCTTTCTTT. The chain carries TRBV20-1 and TRBJ1-1, with D possibly being TRBD1 (5 bases). There are 14 residues in the CDR3. V dropped 5 bases and J dropped 3 bases, with 16 bases sitting between them. The germline V gene encodes CDR1 DFQATT and CDR2 SNEGSKA (reference sequence).

V is TRBV10-3 and J is TRBJ2-3; D is unresolved. CDR3 length equals 14 residues. Trimming removed 0 bases from V and 10 bases from J, with 14 bases in between. CDR1 and CDR2 from the germline V gene are ENHRY and SYGVKD. The CDR3 bases are TGTGCCATCAGTGAGTCGAGGACGGCTGTCCCGCAGTATTTT. The encoded protein is CAISESRTAVPQYF.

This chain connects TRBV4-1 to TRBJ1-2; no clear D. The CDR3 totals 13 residues. V was clipped by 1 base and J by 7 bases, with 10 bases between them. CDR1 and CDR2 (germline): MGHRA, YSYEKL. CDR3 nucleotides: TGCGCCAGCAGCCAAGGAAATCTGGTTGGCTACACCTTC. Translation: CASSQGNLVGYTF.

The rearrangement joins TRBV29-1 to TRBJ2-1; the match to TRBD1 covers 7 bases. The germline CDR1 and CDR2 sequences are SQVTM and ANQGSEA. The CDR3 consists of 14 residues. J lost 1 base, V lost 8 bases, and 8 bases had no gene match. The CDR3 is CSSADRVSYNEQFF. CDR3 nucleotides: TGCAGCTCGGCTGACAGGGTGTCCTACAATGAGCAGTTCTTC.

This chain uses TRBV27 with TRBJ2-7; 7 bases agree with TRBD2. The CDR3 covers 16 residues. Germline V lookup: CDR1 MNHEY, CDR2 SMNVEV (reference sequence). With 5 bases clipped from V and 0 bases from J, the junction kept 10 bases outside the gene matches. The CDR3: CASSPGGGGFSYEQYF. The CDR3 DNA reads as TGTGCCAGCAGTCCGGGTGGGGGAGGGTTCTCCTACGAGCAGTACTTC.

The rearrangement joins TRBV3-1 to TRBJ2-3, with a weak D call TRBD2 (6 bases). V was pared by 3 bases and J by 11 bases, with 9 bases between. CDR1 and CDR2 from the germline V gene are LGHDT and YNNKEL (reference sequence). The CDR3 sequence is 11 residues long. The CDR3 loop is CASSQGLRQYF. The CDR3 DNA is TGTGCCAGCAGCCAGGGACTCAGGCAGTATTTT.

Only a few counts were recorded for this clonotype. The rearrangement links TRBV7-2 to TRBJ1-2, with TRBD1 identical over 9 bases. V gave up 5 bases and J gave up 8 bases; unmatched junction bases: 12. There are 15 residues in the CDR3. Germline CDR1 is SGHTA and CDR2 is FQGNSA. The CDR3 here is CASSPATGGGRGYTF. Written as DNA, the CDR3 is TGTGCCAGCAGCCCGGCCACAGGGGGCGGCAGGGGCTACACCTTC.

V and J are TRBV20-1 and TRBJ2-3; 12 positions agree with TRBD2. The CDR3 sequence is 18 residues long. With V trimmed by 2 bases and J by 4 bases, 13 bases remained unmatched. The germline V gene encodes CDR1 DFQATT and CDR2 SNEGSKA (reference sequence). CDR3 in amino acids: CSARFVPSLAGGPDTQYF. In nucleotides, the CDR3 is TGCAGTGCTAGATTCGTCCCCTCACTAGCGGGAGGCCCAGATACGCAGTATTTT.

This clonotype was counted only a few times. The DNA of the CDR3 is TGCAGTGCTAGATCCGCACAGGGGAGTGAAAAACTGTTTTTT. Amino acids: CSARSAQGSEKLFF. The chain links TRBV20-1 to TRBJ1-4, with 7 nucleotides matching TRBD1. V lost 2 bases and J lost 7; bases outside the gene matches: 7. This CDR3 is built from 14 residues. Germline CDR1 is DFQATT and CDR2 is SNEGSKA (reference sequence).

The chain combines TRBV20-1 with TRBJ2-3; D unresolved. V lost 0 bases and J lost 1, with 8 bases in between. CDR3 length: 14 amino acids. Germline CDR1 DFQATT, CDR2 SNEGSKA (reference sequence). The CDR3, as DNA: TGCAGTGCTAGAGATCAACGGCGCACAGATACGCAGTATTTT. It specifies CSARDQRRTDTQYF.

The V gene is TRBV20-1, the J gene TRBJ1-5; D call uncertain. V lost 2 bases and J 2 bases, leaving 19 bases between the germline ends. Germline V gene data show CDR1 as DFQATT and CDR2 as SNEGSKA (reference sequence). CDR3 size: 17 residues. CDR3 residues: CSARRVGGEGGNQPQHF. In nucleotides, the CDR3 is TGCAGTGCTAGAAGAGTCGGTGGAGAGGGTGGCAATCAGCCCCAGCATTTT.

The chain couples TRBV10-3 to TRBJ2-5, with 8 bases that match TRBD2. Germline trimming cut 3 bases from V and 3 bases from J; bases unmatched to any gene: 3. The CDR3 loop spans 14 amino acids. In germline, CDR1 is ENHRY, CDR2 SYGVKD. As DNA, the CDR3 is TGTGCCATCAGTGAAAACGGGAGGGAAGAGACCCAGTACTTC. This sequence encodes CAISENGREETQYF.

CDR3 sequence reads: CASAPGETYEQYF. The CDR3 DNA is TGTGCCAGCGCTCCGGGGGAGACCTACGAGCAGTACTTC. V usage is TRBV6-4 and J usage is TRBJ2-7; D may be TRBD2 (6 bases). Germline values: CDR1 MRHNA, CDR2 SNTAGT. The V gene lost 8 bases and the J gene lost 2 bases, with 13 bases spanning the gap. This CDR3 comprises 13 residues.

This clonotype has only a few counts. The chain carries TRBV12-3 or TRBV12-4 and TRBJ1-1, with a tentative D call TRBD1 (6 bases). The length of the CDR3 is 16 residues. V was clipped by 5 bases and J by 3 bases, with 19 bases between them. In DNA form, the CDR3 reads TGTGCCAGCAGTCCCTGGCAGGGGATGGGGGACACTGAAGCTTTCTTT. Translated: CASSPWQGMGDTEAFF.

The V gene is TRBV20-1, the J gene TRBJ1-2, with D unresolved. Germline V CDR1 and CDR2: DFQATT, SNEGSKA (reference sequence). Between the trimmed V and J ends, which lost 0 bases and 10 bases, there was a span of 12 bases. The CDR3 runs to 12 residues. CDR3 region: CSARDSRADYTF. The CDR3, as DNA: TGCAGTGCTAGAGATAGTAGGGCCGACTACACCTTC.

This clonotype showed up just a few times. The J gene is TRBJ2-5, the V gene TRBV10-3; D may correspond to TRBD1 or TRBD2 (5 bases each). V was shortened by 4 bases and J by 5 bases, with 17 bases between the two germline ends. Germline values: CDR1 ENHRY, CDR2 SYGVKD. This CDR3 spans 15 amino acids. This chain's CDR3 is CAISGSVPGTETQYF. The CDR3, as DNA: TGTGCCATCAGTGGATCGGTGCCGGGGACGGAGACCCAGTACTTC.

The chain joins TRBV9 to TRBJ2-5; D is perhaps TRBD1 (6 bases). This CDR3 spans 15 amino acids. Trimming took off 1 base at V and 5 bases at J, with 15 bases between the two ends. The germline gives CDR1 SGDLS, CDR2 YYNGEE. The CDR3 nucleotides are TGTGCCAGCAGCGTATATACAGGGAGAGGGGAGACCCAGTACTTC. Protein product: CASSVYTGRGETQYF. The full variable domain, its missing parts supplied by reference TRBV9 and TRBJ2-5, is DSGVTQTPKHLITATGQRVTLRCSPRSGDLSVYWYQQSLDQGLQFLIQYYNGEERAKGNILERFSAQQFPDLHSELNLSSLELGDSALYFCASSVYTGRGETQYFGPGTRLLVL.

This sequence joins TRBV10-3 and TRBJ2-7; TRBD1 might be the D (5 bases). Trimming pared 3 bases from V and 2 bases from J, leaving 23 bases between. Germline CDR1 and CDR2: ENHRY and SYGVKD. The CDR3 runs to 18 residues. DNA for the CDR3: TGTGCCATCAGTGAAGGTAACAGGATCGCTAAGGCCCCCTACGAGCAGTACTTC. Protein product: CAISEGNRIAKAPYEQYF.

This chain joins TRBV3-1 and TRBJ2-5; the match to TRBD1 covers 8 bases. The CDR3 consists of 13 residues. V lost 6 bases and J lost 3; bases outside the gene matches: 3. Germline values: CDR1 LGHDT, CDR2 YNNKEL (reference sequence). The CDR3 sequence is CASSDRGKETQYF. The CDR3, as DNA: TGTGCCAGCAGTGACAGGGGTAAAGAGACCCAGTACTTC.

This clonotype came up a few times. This sequence joins TRBV4-2 and TRBJ2-1; 7 positions match TRBD2. The DNA end lines up better with TRBJ2-7; the J call may be wrong. The CDR3 length is 15 residues. Per the germline V gene, CDR1 is LGHNA and CDR2 is YNFKEQ. The CDR3 coding sequence is TGTGCCAGCAGCCAAGATAGGGAGGGCCAACACGAGCAGTACTTC. It is translated as CASSQDREGQHEQYF.